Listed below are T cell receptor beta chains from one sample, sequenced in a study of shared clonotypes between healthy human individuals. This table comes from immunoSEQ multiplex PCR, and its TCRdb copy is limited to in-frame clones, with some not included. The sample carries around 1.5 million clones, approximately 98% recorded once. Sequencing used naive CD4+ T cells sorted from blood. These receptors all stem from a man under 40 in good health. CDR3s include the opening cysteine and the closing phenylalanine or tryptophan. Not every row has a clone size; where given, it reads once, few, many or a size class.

CDR3: CASSVGAGAETQYF; V: TRBV9; J: TRBJ2-5; size: .
CDR3: CASSLSSGQGIHQPQHF; V: TRBV19; J: TRBJ1-5; size: .
CDR3: CASSDPGNQPQHF; V: TRBV6-6; J: TRBJ1-5; size: .
CDR3: CASRLQGLVYEQYF; V: TRBV6-6; J: TRBJ2-7; size: .
CDR3: CASSLGMQRDADTQYF; V: TRBV11-3; J: TRBJ2-3; size: .
CDR3: CASSFTGGGETQYF; V: TRBV5-6; J: TRBJ2-5; size: .
CDR3: CASSLGVRKDQPQHF; V: TRBV11-2; J: TRBJ1-5; size: .
CDR3: CASSLPLGQPYEQYF; V: TRBV28; J: TRBJ2-7; size: .
CDR3: CAWSVQGTGNQPQHF; V: TRBV30; J: TRBJ1-5; size: .
CDR3: CASSHGTDHEAFF; V: TRBV18; J: TRBJ1-1; size: .
CDR3: CASRLAGGPNEQYF; V: TRBV27; J: TRBJ2-7; size: once
CDR3: CASRLRGASSYEQYF; V: TRBV19; J: TRBJ2-7; size: .
CDR3: CASSYPRTSADTQYF; V: TRBV11-1; J: TRBJ2-3; size: .
CDR3: CASSSFFLAKNIQYF; V: TRBV27; J: TRBJ2-4; size: .
CDR3: CASSSTRLAVSTDTQYF; V: TRBV7-8; J: TRBJ2-3; size: .
CDR3: CASRGGLAGVSGEQFF; V: TRBV6-6; J: TRBJ2-1; size: .
CDR3: CASRRGPPNTEAFF; V: TRBV19; J: TRBJ1-1; size: .
CDR3: CAIGSAYGYTF; V: TRBV10-3; J: TRBJ1-2; size: .
CDR3: CASSPSTSGSIGELFF; V: TRBV5-4; J: TRBJ2-2; size: .
CDR3: CASSDRGHPNTEAFF; V: TRBV10-1; J: TRBJ1-1; size: .
CDR3: CASSLEAGELFF; V: TRBV7-9; J: TRBJ2-2; size: .
CDR3: CASSPVVGTGWMMGTEAFF; V: TRBV7-6; J: TRBJ1-1; size: .
CDR3: CASSPGEGYTF; V: TRBV18; J: TRBJ1-2; size: .
CDR3: CASSPGQSYEQYF; V: TRBV5-4; J: TRBJ2-7; size: once
CDR3: CASSSGTSPGANVLTF; V: TRBV7-9; J: TRBJ2-6; size: .
CDR3: CAWDRNEQFF; V: TRBV30; J: TRBJ2-1; size: .
CDR3: CASSLDVITEAFF; V: TRBV11-2; J: TRBJ1-1; size: .
CDR3: CASSLRGQTDTQYF; V: TRBV6-4; J: TRBJ2-3; size: .
CDR3: CASSEGPSYGYTF; V: TRBV10-1; J: TRBJ1-2; size: once
CDR3: CASTEWDQETQYF; V: TRBV6-1; J: TRBJ2-5; size: .
CDR3: CASRQNQPQHF; V: TRBV28; J: TRBJ1-5; size: once
CDR3: CASSYSSAGGIYEQYF; V: TRBV6-5; J: TRBJ2-7; size: .
CDR3: CASSLSYARDEQYF; V: TRBV27; J: TRBJ2-7; size: .
CDR3: CASTPNHYNEQFF; V: TRBV6-1; J: TRBJ2-1; size: once
CDR3: CTSSQDLNGSGFEQFF; V: TRBV1; J: TRBJ2-1; size: .
CDR3: CASNYGGSSYEQYF; V: TRBV6-1; J: TRBJ2-7; size: .
CDR3: CASSSRLAGQRNEQFF; V: TRBV19; J: TRBJ2-1; size: .
CDR3: CASSLSRDGEQYF; V: TRBV27; J: TRBJ2-7; size: .
CDR3: CASRQVGTSGSSSYNEQFF; V: TRBV4-1; J: TRBJ2-1; size: once
CDR3: CASNTYRDARREQFF; V: TRBV6-1; J: TRBJ2-1; size: .
CDR3: CASREREGTDTQYF; V: TRBV6-1; J: TRBJ2-3; size: .
CDR3: CAWSVSAGLQETQYF; V: TRBV30; J: TRBJ2-5; size: .
CDR3: CASSRDSSNQPQHF; V: TRBV7-2; J: TRBJ1-5; size: .
CDR3: CASSARDKSSYNEQFF; V: TRBV5-4; J: TRBJ2-1; size: .
CDR3: CASSLAPAGGTEAFF; V: TRBV7-9; J: TRBJ1-1; size: .
CDR3: CASSVGPPAGNTIYF; V: TRBV18; J: TRBJ1-3; size: .
CDR3: CASSPTSGADTQYF; V: TRBV5-5; J: TRBJ2-3; size: .
CDR3: CASFESGGQPQHF; V: TRBV28; J: TRBJ1-5; size: .
CDR3: CASSLATSGGYEQYF; V: TRBV5-6; J: TRBJ2-7; size: .
CDR3: CASSVGGGGPGDTQYF; V: TRBV9; J: TRBJ2-3; size: .
CDR3: CASSLNYEQYF; V: TRBV25-1; J: TRBJ2-7; size: .
CDR3: CATLGGSYEQYF; V: TRBV10-3; J: TRBJ2-7; size: .
CDR3: CASRDYPWGEQYF; V: TRBV28; J: TRBJ2-7; size: .
CDR3: CAIADGTYTDTQYF; V: TRBV10-3; J: TRBJ2-3; size: once
CDR3: CASKYGTPLGTDTQYF; V: TRBV19; J: TRBJ2-3; size: .
CDR3: CASSISREHYNEQFF; V: TRBV19; J: TRBJ2-1; size: .
CDR3: CASSSTSGQSQETQYF; V: TRBV9; J: TRBJ2-5; size: .
CDR3: CASSFSPNWVSSGNTIYF; V: TRBV11-2; J: TRBJ1-3; size: once
CDR3: CASSVGTDLVEQYF; V: TRBV9; J: TRBJ2-7; size: .